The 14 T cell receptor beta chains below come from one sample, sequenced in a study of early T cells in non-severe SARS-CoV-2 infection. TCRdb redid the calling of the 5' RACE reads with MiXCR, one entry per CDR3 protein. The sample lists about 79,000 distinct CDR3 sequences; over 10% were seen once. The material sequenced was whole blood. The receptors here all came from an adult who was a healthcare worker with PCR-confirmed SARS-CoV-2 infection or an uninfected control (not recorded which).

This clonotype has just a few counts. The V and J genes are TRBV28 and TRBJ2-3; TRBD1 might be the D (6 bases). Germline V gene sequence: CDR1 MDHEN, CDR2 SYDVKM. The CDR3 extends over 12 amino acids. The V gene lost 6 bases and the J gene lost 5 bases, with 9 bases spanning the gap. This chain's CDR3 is CASSEQGDTQYF. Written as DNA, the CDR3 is TGTGCCAGCAGCGAACAGGGAGATACGCAGTATTTT.

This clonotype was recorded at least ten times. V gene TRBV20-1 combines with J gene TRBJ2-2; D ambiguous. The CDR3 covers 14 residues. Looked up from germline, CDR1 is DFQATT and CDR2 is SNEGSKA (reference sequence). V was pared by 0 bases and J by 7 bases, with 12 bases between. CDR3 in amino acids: CSARDSKGIGELFF. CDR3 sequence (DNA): TGCAGTGCTAGAGATAGTAAGGGTATCGGGGAGCTGTTTTTT.

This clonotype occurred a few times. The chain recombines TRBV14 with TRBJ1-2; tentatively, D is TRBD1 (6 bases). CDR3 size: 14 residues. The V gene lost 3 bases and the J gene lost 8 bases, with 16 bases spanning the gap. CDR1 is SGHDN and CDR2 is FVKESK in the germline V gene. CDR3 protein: CASSQAGAAGGYTF. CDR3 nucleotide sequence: TGTGCCAGCAGCCAGGCAGGGGCCGCAGGAGGCTACACCTTC.

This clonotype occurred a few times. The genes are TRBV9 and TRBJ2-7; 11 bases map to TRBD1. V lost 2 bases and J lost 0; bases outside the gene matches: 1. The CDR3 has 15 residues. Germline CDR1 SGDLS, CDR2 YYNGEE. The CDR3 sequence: CASSVGTGGSYEQYF. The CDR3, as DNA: TGTGCCAGCAGCGTGGGGACAGGGGGCTCCTACGAGCAGTACTTC.

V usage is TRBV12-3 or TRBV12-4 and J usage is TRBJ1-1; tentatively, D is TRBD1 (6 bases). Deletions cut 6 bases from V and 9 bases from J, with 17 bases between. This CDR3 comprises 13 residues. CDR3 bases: TGTGCCAGCAGGGGCGGACAGACCAAGCAAGCTTTCTTT. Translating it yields CASRGGQTKQAFF.

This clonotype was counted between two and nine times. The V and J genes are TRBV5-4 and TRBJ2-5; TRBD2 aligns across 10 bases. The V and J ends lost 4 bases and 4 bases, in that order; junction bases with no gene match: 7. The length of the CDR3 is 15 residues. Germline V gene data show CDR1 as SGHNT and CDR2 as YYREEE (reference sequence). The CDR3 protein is CASSVGLAAPETQYF. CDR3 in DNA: TGTGCCAGCAGCGTAGGACTAGCGGCCCCAGAGACCCAGTACTTC.

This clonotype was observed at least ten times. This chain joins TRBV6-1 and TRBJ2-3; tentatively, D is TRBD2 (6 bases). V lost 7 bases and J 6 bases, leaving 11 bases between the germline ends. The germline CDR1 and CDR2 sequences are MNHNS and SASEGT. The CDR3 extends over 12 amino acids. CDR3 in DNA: TGTGCCAGCACCCCTAGCGCGGATACGCAGTATTTT. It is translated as CASTPSADTQYF.

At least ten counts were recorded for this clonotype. The CDR3 protein is CSAAPLGAGGPVIYNEQFF. The CDR3 DNA reads TGCAGTGCAGCTCCCCTAGGGGCGGGGGGGCCAGTTATCTACAATGAGCAGTTCTTC. The gene calls are TRBV20-1 and TRBJ2-1; 9 nucleotides match TRBD2. The V gene's germline CDR1 is DFQATT and CDR2 SNEGSKA (reference sequence). There are 19 residues in the CDR3. V lost 6 bases, J lost 3 bases, and 21 bases stayed unmatched.

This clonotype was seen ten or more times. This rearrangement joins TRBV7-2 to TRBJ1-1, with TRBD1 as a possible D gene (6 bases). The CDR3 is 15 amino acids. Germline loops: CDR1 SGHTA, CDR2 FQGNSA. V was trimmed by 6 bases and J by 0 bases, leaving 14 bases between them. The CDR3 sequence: CASSSQGPLNTEAFF. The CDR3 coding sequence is TGTGCCAGCAGTTCACAGGGCCCCTTGAACACTGAAGCTTTCTTT.

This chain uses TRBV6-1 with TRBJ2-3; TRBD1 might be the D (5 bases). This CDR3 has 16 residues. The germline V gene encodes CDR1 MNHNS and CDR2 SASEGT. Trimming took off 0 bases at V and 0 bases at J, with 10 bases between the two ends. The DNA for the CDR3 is TGTGCCAGCAGTGAAGCGCGCGGACATAGCACAGATACGCAGTATTTT. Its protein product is CASSEARGHSTDTQYF.

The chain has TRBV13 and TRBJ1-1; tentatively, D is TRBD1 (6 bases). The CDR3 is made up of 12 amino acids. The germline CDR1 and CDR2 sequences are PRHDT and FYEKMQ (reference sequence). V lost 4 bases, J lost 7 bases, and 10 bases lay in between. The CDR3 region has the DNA TGTGCCAGCAGCTCCGAGACAGGTGAAGCTTTCTTT. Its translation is CASSSETGEAFF.

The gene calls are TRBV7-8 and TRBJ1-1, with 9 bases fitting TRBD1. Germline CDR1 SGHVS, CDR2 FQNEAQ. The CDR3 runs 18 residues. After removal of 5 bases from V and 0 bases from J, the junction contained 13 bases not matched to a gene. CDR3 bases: TGTGCCAGCAGCCCTTCGGGGGGACAGGGCACCATGAACACTGAAGCTTTCTTT. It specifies CASSPSGGQGTMNTEAFF.

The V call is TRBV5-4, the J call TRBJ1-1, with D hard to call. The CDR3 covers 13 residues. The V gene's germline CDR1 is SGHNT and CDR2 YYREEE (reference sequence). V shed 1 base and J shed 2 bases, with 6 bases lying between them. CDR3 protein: CASSLPLNTEAFF. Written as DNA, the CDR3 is TGTGCCAGCAGCTTGCCCTTAAACACTGAAGCTTTCTTT.

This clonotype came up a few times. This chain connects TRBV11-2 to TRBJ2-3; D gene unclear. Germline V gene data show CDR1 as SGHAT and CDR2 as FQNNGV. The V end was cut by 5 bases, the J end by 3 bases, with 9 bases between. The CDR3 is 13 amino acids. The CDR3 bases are TGTGCCAGCAGCCACCCTATAACAGATACGCAGTATTTT. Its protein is CASSHPITDTQYF.